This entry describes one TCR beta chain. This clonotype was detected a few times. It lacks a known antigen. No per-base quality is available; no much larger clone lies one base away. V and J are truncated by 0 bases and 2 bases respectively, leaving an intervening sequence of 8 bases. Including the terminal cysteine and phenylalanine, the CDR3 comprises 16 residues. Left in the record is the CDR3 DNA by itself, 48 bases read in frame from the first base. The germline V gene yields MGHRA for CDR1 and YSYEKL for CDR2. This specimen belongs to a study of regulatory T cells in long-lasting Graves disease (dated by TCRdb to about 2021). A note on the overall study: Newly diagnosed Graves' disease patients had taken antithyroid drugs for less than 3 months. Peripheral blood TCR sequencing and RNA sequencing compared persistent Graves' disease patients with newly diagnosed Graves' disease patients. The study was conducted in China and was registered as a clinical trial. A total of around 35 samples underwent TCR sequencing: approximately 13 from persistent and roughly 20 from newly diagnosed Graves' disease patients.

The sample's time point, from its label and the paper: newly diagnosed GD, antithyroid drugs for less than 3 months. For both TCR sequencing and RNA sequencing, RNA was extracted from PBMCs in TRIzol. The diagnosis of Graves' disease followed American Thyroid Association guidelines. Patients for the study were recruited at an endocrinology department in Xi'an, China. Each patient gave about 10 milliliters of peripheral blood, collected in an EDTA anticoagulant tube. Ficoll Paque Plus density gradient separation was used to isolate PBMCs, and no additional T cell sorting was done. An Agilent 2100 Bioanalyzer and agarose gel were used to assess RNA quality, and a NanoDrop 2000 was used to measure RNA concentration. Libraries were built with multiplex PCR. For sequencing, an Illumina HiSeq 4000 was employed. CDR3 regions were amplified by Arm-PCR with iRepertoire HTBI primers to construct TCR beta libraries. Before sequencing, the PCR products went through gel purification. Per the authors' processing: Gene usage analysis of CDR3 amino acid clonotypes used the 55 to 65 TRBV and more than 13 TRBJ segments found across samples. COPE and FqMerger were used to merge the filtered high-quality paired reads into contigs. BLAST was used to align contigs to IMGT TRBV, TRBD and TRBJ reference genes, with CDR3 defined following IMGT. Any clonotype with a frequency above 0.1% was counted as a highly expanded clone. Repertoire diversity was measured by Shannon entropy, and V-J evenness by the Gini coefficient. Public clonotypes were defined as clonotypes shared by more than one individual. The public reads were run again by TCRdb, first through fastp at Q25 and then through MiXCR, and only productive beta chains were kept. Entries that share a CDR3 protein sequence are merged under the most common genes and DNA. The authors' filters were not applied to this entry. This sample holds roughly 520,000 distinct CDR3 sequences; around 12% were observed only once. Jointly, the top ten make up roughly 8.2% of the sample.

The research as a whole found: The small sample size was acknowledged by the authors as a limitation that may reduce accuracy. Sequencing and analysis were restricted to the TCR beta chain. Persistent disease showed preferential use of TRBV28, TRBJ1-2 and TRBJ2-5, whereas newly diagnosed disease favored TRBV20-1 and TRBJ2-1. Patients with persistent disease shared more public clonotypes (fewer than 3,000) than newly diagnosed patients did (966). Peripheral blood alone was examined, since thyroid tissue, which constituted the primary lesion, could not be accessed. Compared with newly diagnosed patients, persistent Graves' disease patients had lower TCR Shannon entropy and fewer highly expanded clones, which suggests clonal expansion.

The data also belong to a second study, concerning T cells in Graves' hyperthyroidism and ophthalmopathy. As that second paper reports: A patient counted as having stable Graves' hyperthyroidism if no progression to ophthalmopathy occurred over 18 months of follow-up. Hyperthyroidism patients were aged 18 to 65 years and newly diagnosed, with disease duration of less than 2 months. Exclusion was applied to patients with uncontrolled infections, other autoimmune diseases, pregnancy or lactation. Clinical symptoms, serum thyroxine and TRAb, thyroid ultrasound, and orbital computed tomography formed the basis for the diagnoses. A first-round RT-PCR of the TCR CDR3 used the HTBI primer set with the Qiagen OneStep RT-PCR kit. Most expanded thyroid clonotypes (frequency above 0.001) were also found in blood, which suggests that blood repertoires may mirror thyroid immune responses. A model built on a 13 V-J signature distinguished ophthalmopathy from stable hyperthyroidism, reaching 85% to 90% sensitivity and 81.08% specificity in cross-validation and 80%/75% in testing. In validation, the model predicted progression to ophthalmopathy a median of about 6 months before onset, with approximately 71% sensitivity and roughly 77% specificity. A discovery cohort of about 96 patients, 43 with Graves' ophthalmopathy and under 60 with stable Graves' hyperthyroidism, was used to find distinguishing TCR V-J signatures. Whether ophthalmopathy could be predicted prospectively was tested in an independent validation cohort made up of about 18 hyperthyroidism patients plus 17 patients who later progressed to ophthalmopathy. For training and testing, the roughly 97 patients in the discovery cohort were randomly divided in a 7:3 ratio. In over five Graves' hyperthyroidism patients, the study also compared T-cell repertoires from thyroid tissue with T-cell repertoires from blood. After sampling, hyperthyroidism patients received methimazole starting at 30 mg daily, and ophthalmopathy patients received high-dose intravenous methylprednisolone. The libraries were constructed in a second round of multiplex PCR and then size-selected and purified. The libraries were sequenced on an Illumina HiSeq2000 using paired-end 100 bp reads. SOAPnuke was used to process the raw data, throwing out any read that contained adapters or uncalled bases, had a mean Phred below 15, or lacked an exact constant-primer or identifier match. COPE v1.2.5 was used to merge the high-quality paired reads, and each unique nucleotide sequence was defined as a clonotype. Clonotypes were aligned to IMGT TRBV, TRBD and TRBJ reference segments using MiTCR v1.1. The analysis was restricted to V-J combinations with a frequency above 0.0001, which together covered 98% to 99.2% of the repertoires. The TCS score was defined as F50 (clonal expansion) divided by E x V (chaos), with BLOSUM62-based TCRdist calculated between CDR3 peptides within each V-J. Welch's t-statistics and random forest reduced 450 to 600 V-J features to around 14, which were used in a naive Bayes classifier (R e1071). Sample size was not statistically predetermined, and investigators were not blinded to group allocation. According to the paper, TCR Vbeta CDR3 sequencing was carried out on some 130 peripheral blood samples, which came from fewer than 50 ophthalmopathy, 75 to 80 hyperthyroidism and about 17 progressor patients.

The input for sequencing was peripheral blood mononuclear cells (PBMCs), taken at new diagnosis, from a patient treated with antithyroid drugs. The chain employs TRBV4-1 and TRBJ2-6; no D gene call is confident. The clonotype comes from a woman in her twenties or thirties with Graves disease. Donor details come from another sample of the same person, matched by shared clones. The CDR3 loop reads CASSQEPIPGANVLTF. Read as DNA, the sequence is TGCGCCAGCAGCCAAGAGCCTATCCCTGGGGCCAACGTCCTGACTTTC.